The entry below gives a single T cell receptor beta chain sequence along with its context. Its matching antigen is unknown. This sample is part of a study of shared clonotypes between healthy human individuals. Study conclusions and caveats: It was observed that 5% to 6.5% of naive CD4 clonotypes were shared across several donors. Tissues were not sampled, only blood, and their repertoires likely differ.

Deep-level running was used for the assay. Authors' analysis steps: Junction-only sequences produced by ImmunoSEQ had no quality scores, so filtering differed. The data were produced by immunoSEQ multiplex PCR, yet TCRdb's version contains in-frame clones alone and is incomplete. V, J and clone size were drawn from that table, and D and trimming were deduced from the DNA. The data contain a few million clones, just over 90% of them singletons. V trimming: 0 bases; J trimming: 3 bases; junction bases outside the gene matches: 11. From germline, CDR1 is LGHNA and CDR2 YSLEER. This CDR3 comprises 17 residues.

Material for sequencing was naive CD4+ T cells from PBMCs. Subset noted: CD45RA+ positively selected. The source of this sequence is a man between 18 and 29 years old in good health. Some clones in this sample may be carry-over from other donors' samples. This chain connects TRBV4-3 to TRBJ2-7; 7 nucleotides agree with TRBD2. CDR3 amino acids: CASSQEPPPSGSYEQYF. The CDR3 DNA is TGCGCCAGCAGCCAAGAGCCCCCCCCTAGCGGAAGCTACGAGCAGTACTTC.